A selection of T cell receptor beta chains follows, all from one sample in a study of T-cell memory formation after mild COVID-19. MiXCR, run by TCRdb on the 5' RACE reads, gives a single entry per CDR3 protein. The table records roughly 500,000 distinct CDR3 sequences, around 21% of them present only once. Specimen: PBMCs or a T cell subset sorted from them (not recorded which). Receptors originate from an adult woman who had mild COVID-19 (a few samples of this study predate the infection). Cell type and time point are not known. Each CDR3 is given without its conserved first and last residue. D genes are given only for firm matches.

CDR3: ASSWDLARGYT
length: 11
V: TRBV2
D: NA
J: TRBJ1-2

CDR3: ASSGLRDGEQY
length: 11
V: TRBV7-2
D: NA
J: TRBJ2-7

CDR3: SARDRGPQPQH
length: 11
V: TRBV20-1
D: NA
J: TRBJ1-5

CDR3: SACRTGNSPLH
length: 11
V: TRBV20-1
D: TRBD1
J: TRBJ1-6

CDR3: ASTPGETRLEPQH
length: 13
V: TRBV12-3/TRBV12-4
D: NA
J: TRBJ1-5

CDR3: ATSGQSYEQY
length: 10
V: TRBV24-1
D: NA
J: TRBJ2-7

CDR3: ASSLAPGSGRMHTGELF
length: 17
V: TRBV7-9
D: TRBD2
J: TRBJ2-2

CDR3: ASSLWGAPVNTGELF
length: 15
V: TRBV5-6
D: NA
J: TRBJ2-2

CDR3: ASSFLGQGLQETQY
length: 14
V: TRBV7-6
D: TRBD1
J: TRBJ2-5

CDR3: ASSPGRQASGNGYT
length: 14
V: TRBV18
D: NA
J: TRBJ1-2

CDR3: ASSFRDRAHYEQY
length: 13
V: TRBV11-1
D: TRBD1
J: TRBJ2-7

CDR3: AIRNVAGGNNEQF
length: 13
V: TRBV10-3
D: TRBD2
J: TRBJ2-1

CDR3: ASSIRAEAF
length: 9
V: TRBV19
D: NA
J: TRBJ1-1

CDR3: ASSSQTSGYNEQF
length: 13
V: TRBV7-3
D: TRBD2
J: TRBJ2-1

CDR3: ASSQERHTEAF
length: 11
V: TRBV3-1
D: NA
J: TRBJ1-1

CDR3: ATSRVSKGGETQY
length: 13
V: TRBV15
D: NA
J: TRBJ2-5

CDR3: ASSQDTGLGSYEQY
length: 14
V: TRBV4-1
D: TRBD2
J: TRBJ2-7

CDR3: ASSGGLSYNEQF
length: 12
V: TRBV12-3/TRBV12-4
D: NA
J: TRBJ2-1

CDR3: ASSSQQGANEQF
length: 12
V: TRBV5-1
D: TRBD1
J: TRBJ2-1

CDR3: ASSWAGAEAF
length: 10
V: TRBV5-1
D: NA
J: TRBJ1-1

CDR3: ARSGGYWSYNEQF
length: 13
V: TRBV23-1
D: NA
J: TRBJ2-1

CDR3: ASSVAPALGSGISPLH
length: 16
V: TRBV9
D: NA
J: TRBJ1-6

CDR3: ASSYDRGSGNTIY
length: 13
V: TRBV6-5
D: TRBD1
J: TRBJ1-3

CDR3: ASSSDFYSTDTQY
length: 13
V: TRBV5-4
D: NA
J: TRBJ2-3

CDR3: ATSREPGPNSPYSYT
length: 15
V: TRBV15
D: NA
J: TRBJ1-2

CDR3: ASSPRTSTYEQY
length: 12
V: TRBV5-1
D: TRBD2
J: TRBJ2-7

CDR3: ASSLNVIYYNYGYT
length: 14
V: TRBV11-2
D: NA
J: TRBJ1-2

CDR3: ASSRTSGRPRVSNEQF
length: 16
V: TRBV11-2
D: TRBD2
J: TRBJ2-1

CDR3: ASSQLGGQRSTGELF
length: 15
V: TRBV4-3
D: NA
J: TRBJ1-4

CDR3: ASSATAGDYNEQF
length: 13
V: TRBV9
D: NA
J: TRBJ2-1

CDR3: ASSPGLLSGNTIY
length: 13
V: TRBV4-2
D: NA
J: TRBJ1-3

CDR3: ASSLLGAERNTIY
length: 13
V: TRBV7-8
D: NA
J: TRBJ1-3

CDR3: ASSVFQEWHSGELF
length: 14
V: TRBV9
D: NA
J: TRBJ2-2

CDR3: ASSLWDPTEGELF
length: 13
V: TRBV5-1
D: NA
J: TRBJ2-2

CDR3: ASSLVINTDTQY
length: 12
V: TRBV5-1
D: NA
J: TRBJ2-3

CDR3: ASSFGTLSSYNEQF
length: 14
V: TRBV5-1
D: NA
J: TRBJ2-1

CDR3: ASSIARREGSYNEQF
length: 15
V: TRBV19
D: TRBD2
J: TRBJ2-1

CDR3: ASSSTGSGNRRETQY
length: 15
V: TRBV4-3
D: NA
J: TRBJ2-5

CDR3: ASTLRGHEYGYT
length: 12
V: TRBV12-3/TRBV12-4
D: NA
J: TRBJ1-2

CDR3: ASSSLRGDRENEQF
length: 14
V: TRBV5-1
D: TRBD1
J: TRBJ2-1

CDR3: ASSTRGRNTEAF
length: 12
V: TRBV27
D: NA
J: TRBJ1-1

CDR3: ASSFNMDTEAF
length: 11
V: TRBV7-8
D: NA
J: TRBJ1-1

CDR3: ASKKDRGGNTIY
length: 12
V: TRBV3-1
D: TRBD1
J: TRBJ1-3

CDR3: ASSLGDRENQPQH
length: 13
V: TRBV5-1
D: TRBD1
J: TRBJ1-5

CDR3: SADRGGFANYGYT
length: 13
V: TRBV20-1
D: NA
J: TRBJ1-2

CDR3: ASSQPNGDTQY
length: 11
V: TRBV4-1
D: NA
J: TRBJ2-3

CDR3: ASSQDRGGVYEQY
length: 13
V: TRBV14
D: NA
J: TRBJ2-7

CDR3: ASRREGTGELF
length: 11
V: TRBV6-5
D: TRBD2
J: TRBJ2-2

CDR3: ASSPRTGGADTQY
length: 13
V: TRBV7-9
D: TRBD1
J: TRBJ2-3